This TCR beta chain stems from a study of blood T cell repertoires in COVID-19. This clone turned up a few times. CDR1 is MNHEY, CDR2 SVGAGI, per germline. The CDR3 length is 14 residues. The V end lost 6 bases, the J end lost 6 bases, and 17 bases lay between the germline ends. Measured with immunoSEQ multiplex PCR; TCRdb has only the in-frame clones, and not every one. Counted here are about 63,000 clones, 87% occurring once; the ten biggest clones make up roughly 18%. This clonotype was sampled from a woman over 75 with acute or convalescent COVID-19. This chain connects TRBV6-5 to TRBJ1-2; unclear D gene. Sample: peripheral blood. CDR3 amino acids: CASSALGGRDGYTF. Here the CDR3 DNA reads TGTGCCAGCAGCGCCCTTGGAGGGAGAGATGGCTACACCTTC.